The 31 T cell receptor beta chains in this list originate from one sample, sequenced in a study of T cells after yellow fever vaccination. TCRdb reprocessed the 5' RACE reads with MiXCR, giving one entry per CDR3 protein. The table shows some 120,000 distinct CDR3 sequences, with about 7% occurring only once. Sequenced here: CD4+ T cells sorted from PBMCs, sampled 10 days after the first yellow fever vaccination. The receptors were gathered from a man between 18 and 29 years old who received the YFV17D yellow fever vaccine.

This clonotype was observed many times. The CDR3 loop reads CASSLTGSGELFF. The CDR3 DNA is TGCGCCAGCAGCTTGACAGGTTCCGGGGAGCTGTTTTTT. The chain couples TRBV5-1 to TRBJ2-2; TRBD1 might be the D (5 bases). V dropped 1 base and J dropped 6 bases, with 7 bases sitting between them. Germline CDR1 reads SGHRS; CDR2 reads YFSETQ. The CDR3 runs to 13 residues.

This clonotype was picked up many times. V usage is TRBV12-5 and J usage is TRBJ2-7; no clear D gene. The V end was cut by 10 bases, the J end by 6 bases, with 19 bases between. CDR3 length: 13 amino acids. Germline lookup yields CDR1 LGHNT and CDR2 FRNRAP. CDR3 protein: CATSRQTIGEQYF. As DNA, the CDR3 is TGTGCTACCTCGCGGCAAACCATCGGCGAGCAGTACTTC.

This clonotype showed up many times. V gene TRBV20-1 combines with J gene TRBJ2-1; D is unclear. Trimming took 5 bases from V and 0 from J, leaving 11 bases between them. CDR3 length equals 14 residues. Germline CDR1 and CDR2: DFQATT and SNEGSKA (reference sequence). In DNA, the CDR3 is TGCAGTGCTCAGGCCCCGAGCTCCTACAATGAGCAGTTCTTC. Encoded protein: CSAQAPSSYNEQFF.

This clonotype was counted at least ten times. This rearrangement joins TRBV20-1 to TRBJ1-4; no firm D call. This CDR3 has 12 amino acids. In germline, CDR1 is DFQATT, CDR2 SNEGSKA (reference sequence). V dropped 0 bases and J dropped 7 bases, with 6 bases sitting between them. The CDR3: CSARDGREKLFF. As DNA, the CDR3 is TGCAGTGCTAGAGATGGGCGTGAAAAACTGTTTTTT.

This clonotype was picked up many times. The rearrangement joins TRBV18 to TRBJ2-7; D tentatively fits TRBD1 or TRBD2 (5 bases each). V gave up 1 base and J gave up 7 bases, with 17 bases separating them. CDR1 and CDR2 (germline): KGHSH, LQKENI. The CDR3 covers 15 residues. The CDR3 DNA reads TGTGCCAGCTCACCACGGCAGGGCAACGGGGTAGAGCAGTACTTC. As protein: CASSPRQGNGVEQYF.

In its sample, this clonotype was seen many times. The chain links TRBV18 to TRBJ2-3; unclear D gene. The CDR3 extends over 13 amino acids. Germline values: CDR1 KGHSH, CDR2 LQKENI. V lost 1 base and J lost 4, with 6 bases in between. The CDR3 region is CASSPRPPDTQYF. DNA for the CDR3: TGTGCCAGCTCACCACGCCCGCCAGATACGCAGTATTTT.

Ten or more counts support this clonotype. The chain links TRBV18 to TRBJ2-1; the D is unclear. The V end lost 1 base, the J end lost 5 bases, and 9 bases lay between the germline ends. CDR1 is KGHSH and CDR2 is LQKENI in the germline V gene. The CDR3 is made up of 14 amino acids. The CDR3 region has the DNA TGTGCCAGCTCACCACTTGACGGGCACAATGAGCAGTTCTTC. This gives the protein CASSPLDGHNEQFF.

This clonotype has ten or more counts. This chain joins TRBV7-2 and TRBJ2-5; D possibly corresponds to TRBD2 (7 bases). V was cut by 5 bases and J by 4 bases, with 20 bases left in between. The CDR3 length is 16 residues. CDR1 and CDR2 (germline): SGHTA, FQGNSA. CDR3 sequence (DNA): TGTGCCAGCAGCCAAACGTATCGGGGGGCATTAGAGACCCAGTACTTC. It specifies CASSQTYRGALETQYF.

This clonotype was seen a few times. The chain joins TRBV4-2 to TRBJ1-4, with 7 bases identical to TRBD1. The CDR3 is 21 amino acids. Germline V gene data show CDR1 as LGHNA and CDR2 as YNFKEQ. Trimming took 0 bases from V and 0 from J; bases not matched to a gene: 16. CDR3 region: CASSQDGVRRGGSATNEKLFF. The CDR3 DNA reads TGTGCCAGCAGCCAAGATGGCGTCCGCAGGGGGGGATCGGCAACTAATGAAAAACTGTTTTTT.

This clonotype was observed many times. V usage is TRBV6-2 or TRBV6-3 and J usage is TRBJ2-5; unclear D gene. The CDR3 contains 14 residues. The germline CDR1 and CDR2 sequences are MNHEY and SVGEGT. Trimming stripped 0 bases from V and 1 base from J, with 6 bases between. The CDR3 nucleotides read TGTGCCAGCAGTTACTCAAGGCTCCAAGAGACCCAGTACTTC. Protein sequence: CASSYSRLQETQYF.

This clonotype came up many times. The rearrangement uses TRBV7-2 and TRBJ2-5, with no clear D. Trimming took off 6 bases at V and 4 bases at J, with 12 bases between the two ends. CDR3 size: 13 residues. CDR1 is SGHTA and CDR2 is FQGNSA in the germline V gene. The CDR3 nucleotides read TGTGCCAGCAGACCCGGAGATCGAGAGACCCAGTACTTC. Protein product: CASRPGDRETQYF.

This clonotype was seen ten or more times. The chain has TRBV20-1 and TRBJ2-3; D remains ambiguous. V was trimmed by 3 bases and J by 1 base, leaving 11 bases between them. Per the germline V gene, CDR1 is DFQATT and CDR2 is SNEGSKA (reference sequence). There are 14 residues in the CDR3. The CDR3 here is CSASSGIGTDTQYF. In DNA, the CDR3 is TGCAGTGCTAGTTCGGGTATCGGCACAGATACGCAGTATTTT.

This clonotype was observed at least ten times. The chain employs TRBV7-6 and TRBJ2-7; unclear D gene. The CDR3 spans 15 residues. Deletions cut 4 bases from V and 3 bases from J, with 16 bases between. Germline values: CDR1 SGHVS, CDR2 FNYEAQ. The CDR3 reads CASSYGPGRVYEQYV. As DNA, the CDR3 is TGTGCCAGCAGCTACGGCCCCGGACGGGTCTACGAGCAGTACGTC.

This clonotype has a count of ten or more. The V gene is TRBV10-1, the J gene TRBJ2-7; 11 positions agree with TRBD2. The V gene end was trimmed by 2 bases and the J gene end by 6 bases; junction bases not matched to a gene: 12. Germline values: CDR1 WNHNN, CDR2 SYGVQD (reference sequence). The CDR3 runs to 17 residues. The CDR3 DNA sequence: TGCGCCAGCAGTGAGGACAATTTTTCTAGCGGGGGGCGCGAGCAGTACGTC. Protein product: CASSEDNFSSGGREQYV.

This clonotype was recorded many times. V usage is TRBV24-1 and J usage is TRBJ2-3; D is perhaps TRBD2 (5 bases). V lost 4 bases to trimming and J lost 8 bases, with 15 bases between them. The CDR3 is 14 amino acids. Germline V gene data show CDR1 as KGHDR and CDR2 as SFDVKD. CDR3 residues: CATSERGGSITQYF. The CDR3 DNA sequence: TGTGCCACCAGTGAGCGAGGCGGGTCCATTACGCAGTATTTT.

The table lists this clonotype with many counts. The chain is built from TRBV20-1 and TRBJ1-1; D uncertain. CDR1 DFQATT and CDR2 SNEGSKA come from the germline V gene (reference sequence). V dropped 8 bases and J dropped 4 bases, with 14 bases sitting between them. CDR3 length: 12 residues. The CDR3, as DNA: TGCAGTACAACAATGGACCTCACTGAAGCTTTCTTT. It yields the protein CSTTMDLTEAFF.

Many counts were recorded for this clonotype. The chain couples TRBV30 to TRBJ2-3; TRBD2 matches at 10 bases. Unmatched junction bases numbered 14, after V lost 5 bases and J lost 0 bases. The length of the CDR3 is 18 residues. Germline-derived CDR1 and CDR2 are GTSNPN and SVGIG (reference sequence). CDR3 amino acids: CAWVQGLAENPSTDTQYF. Written as DNA, the CDR3 is TGTGCCTGGGTTCAAGGACTAGCGGAAAATCCTAGCACAGATACGCAGTATTTT.

Only one count was recorded for this clonotype. Since a much larger clone is just one base distant, this may be a read error. The gene calls are TRBV6-6 and TRBJ1-1; D gene uncertain. This CDR3 contains 13 residues. Trimming took 5 bases from V and 7 from J, leaving 14 bases between them. The germline V gene has CDR1 MNHNY and CDR2 SVGAGI (reference sequence). CDR3 nucleotides: TGTGCCAGCAGTAGCCCAGCGGAAATTGAAGCTTTCTTT. Protein: CASSSPAEIEAFF.

The rearrangement joins TRBV18 to TRBJ1-2, with 7 bases matching TRBD1. The CDR3 runs 13 residues. Germline V gene lookup returns CDR1 KGHSH and CDR2 LQKENI. Trimming at V came to 5 bases and at J to 6 bases, leaving 6 bases not matched to a gene. For the CDR3, the DNA is TGTGCCAGCTCATCGGACAGGATAAATGGCTACACCTTC. Amino acid sequence: CASSSDRINGYTF.

Only one count was recorded for this clonotype. Possible read error: a much larger clone is one base away. This rearrangement joins TRBV5-5 to TRBJ1-4; tentative D call: TRBD1 (5 bases). CDR3 length: 14 amino acids. Trimming left V 1 base short and J 8 bases short, with 12 bases between. CDR1 and CDR2 from the germline V gene are SGHKS and YYEKEE (reference sequence). The CDR3 coding sequence is TGTGCCAGCAGCTTGATGGGGGACGGGGAAAAACTGTTTTTT. It encodes CASSLMGDGEKLFF.

Ten or more counts support this clonotype. This chain joins TRBV5-1 and TRBJ2-3, with D unresolved. Germline-derived CDR1 and CDR2 are SGHRS and YFSETQ. The CDR3 has 14 residues. V was trimmed by 0 bases and J by 5 bases, leaving 10 bases between them. The CDR3 region has the DNA TGCGCCAGCAGCTTGGATACAGCAGGAGATACGCAGTATTTT. It encodes CASSLDTAGDTQYF.

In its sample, this clonotype was seen many times. J is TRBJ2-7 and V is TRBV7-2; 9 bases are a match to TRBD1. J gave up 7 bases and V 6 bases, and 10 bases lay outside the gene matches. From germline, CDR1 is SGHTA and CDR2 FQGNSA. This CDR3 region has 14 residues. CDR3 sequence reads: CASRQGQGPWEQYF. CDR3 nucleotides: TGTGCCAGCAGACAGGGACAGGGCCCCTGGGAGCAGTACTTC.

This clonotype was counted many times. The rearrangement uses TRBV7-2 and TRBJ1-6; 7 bases line up with TRBD1. CDR3 size: 15 residues. With 5 bases clipped from V and 7 bases from J, the junction kept 8 bases outside the gene matches. The germline gives CDR1 SGHTA, CDR2 FQGNSA. The CDR3 here is CASSVAGTANSPLHF. Here the CDR3 DNA reads TGTGCCAGCAGCGTTGCCGGGACAGCAAATTCACCCCTCCACTTT.

This clonotype has at least ten counts. J is TRBJ1-6 and V is TRBV7-2; no firm D call. The germline V gene has CDR1 SGHTA and CDR2 FQGNSA. Trimming took off 1 base at V and 0 bases at J, with 7 bases between the two ends. The CDR3 consists of 16 residues. CDR3 DNA: TGTGCCAGCAGCTTAGACGGAAGCTCCTATAATTCACCCCTCCACTTT. Its translation: CASSLDGSSYNSPLHF.

This clonotype was seen ten or more times. The V call is TRBV5-4, the J call TRBJ2-5; 11 bases align to TRBD2. The germline CDR1 and CDR2 sequences are SGHNT and YYREEE (reference sequence). This CDR3 contains 17 residues. The J segment lost 2 bases and the V segment lost 4 bases, leaving 10 bases of the junction unmatched. The chain's CDR3 is CASSAGTSGARQETQYF. The CDR3 bases are TGTGCCAGCAGCGCCGGGACTAGCGGCGCCCGTCAAGAGACCCAGTACTTC.

This clonotype was counted a few times. The chain employs TRBV5-4 and TRBJ2-1; TRBD2 is a possible D gene (6 bases). The CDR3 extends over 15 amino acids. Germline V CDR1 and CDR2: SGHNT, YYREEE (reference sequence). Trimming stripped 2 bases from V and 7 bases from J, with 16 bases between. The CDR3 is CASSFNGDFPNEQFF. In DNA form, the CDR3 reads TGTGCCAGCAGCTTCAACGGGGACTTCCCTAATGAGCAGTTCTTC.

This clonotype was recorded many times. The chain employs TRBV7-9 and TRBJ2-3, with 8 bases lining up with TRBD1. Germline CDR1 and CDR2: SEHNR and FQNEAQ (reference sequence). The length of the CDR3 is 16 residues. V shed 7 bases and J 1 base; nucleotides not matched to a gene: 10. The CDR3: CASTTLQGAGTDTQYF. The CDR3 DNA reads TGTGCCAGCACCACACTTCAGGGGGCCGGCACAGATACGCAGTATTTT.

This clonotype was seen at least ten times. The chain couples TRBV30 to TRBJ1-1, with D possibly TRBD1 on 5 matching bases. Trimming left V 2 bases short and J 1 base short, with 14 bases between. Germline assignment: CDR1 GTSNPN and CDR2 SVGIG (reference sequence). This CDR3 has 15 residues. CDR3 sequence: CAWSLRGGSNTEAFF. CDR3 sequence (DNA): TGTGCCTGGAGTCTCCGGGGGGGGTCGAACACTGAAGCTTTCTTT.

This clonotype was counted many times. V usage is TRBV12-5 and J usage is TRBJ1-4; D is undetermined. V lost 5 bases and J 0 bases, leaving 7 bases between the germline ends. The CDR3 covers 14 residues. CDR1 is LGHNT, CDR2 FRNRAP, per germline. The CDR3 DNA follows: TGTGCTAGTGGTCGGATGGCAACTAATGAAAAACTGTTTTTT. This codes for CASGRMATNEKLFF.

The chain recombines TRBV5-1 with TRBJ2-5; 11 bases fit TRBD2. Losses at the gene ends were 7 bases for V and 4 bases for J; bases not matched to a gene: 12. In germline, CDR1 is SGHRS, CDR2 YFSETQ. The CDR3 sequence is 16 residues long. DNA for the CDR3: TGCGCCAGCCGGCGGATAGTAGCGGGGGGGCTAGAGACCCAGTACTTC. Translated, it gives CASRRIVAGGLETQYF.

The J gene is TRBJ1-4, the V gene TRBV20-1; D unresolved. CDR1 is DFQATT, CDR2 SNEGSKA, per germline (reference sequence). This CDR3 has 15 residues. V was shortened by 5 bases and J by 5 bases, with 18 bases between the two germline ends. CDR3: CSASRTLPGNEKLFF. The CDR3 nucleotides read TGCAGTGCTTCCCGCACGCTCCCCGGGAATGAAAAACTGTTTTTT.